This T cell receptor beta chain was recorded in a study of synovial regulatory T cells in juvenile arthritis. Produced via immunoSEQ multiplex PCR; TCRdb's table is partial and in-frame only. The sample has roughly 10,000 clones. The germline gives CDR1 KGHSH, CDR2 LQKENI. CDR3 length equals 14 residues. Only the protein is on record. The rearrangement uses TRBV18 and TRBJ2-1; TCRdb selects TRBD1, and the lack of DNA leaves this call unchecked. The sample comprised Treg cells from blood. Subset indicated: remaining (HLA-DR-negative) circulating blood Treg cells. The TCR sequence derives from a donor aged 2-29 years with juvenile idiopathic arthritis. The CDR3 sequence is CASSPRGTYNEQFF.